These 18 T cell receptor beta chains share one sample of origin, sequenced in a study of Graves' ophthalmopathy and Graves' hyperthyroidism. The study amplified TCR beta CDR3 regions using RNA transcripts. After a first-round RT-PCR with HTBI primers, a second-round multiplex PCR was run. TCRdb passed the multiplex PCR reads through MiXCR, listing each CDR3 protein once. The sample consists of hundreds of thousands of distinct CDR3 sequences, approximately 22% of them appearing once. Sequencing input: peripheral blood. The receptors were gathered from a young woman with stable Graves' hyperthyroidism. Some clones in this sample may be carry-over from other donors' samples.

With regard to this clonotype: Being one base from a much bigger clone, this may be a read error. The J gene is TRBJ2-7, the V gene TRBV6-2 or TRBV6-3; TRBD1 matches 10 bases. Germline V gene lookup returns CDR1 MNHEY and CDR2 SVGEGT. CDR3 length: 16 residues. Trimming removed 7 bases from V and 0 bases from J; junction bases left unmatched: 9. CDR3 protein: CASITHGQGDSYEQYF. The CDR3 nucleotides read TGTGCCAGCATAACGCATGGACAGGGGGACTCCTACGAGCAGTACTTC.

This clonotype was found a few times. V usage is TRBV10-3 and J usage is TRBJ2-4, with unresolved D. Germline CDR1 reads ENHRY; CDR2 reads SYGVKD. V lost 0 bases and J 0 bases, leaving 6 bases between the germline ends. CDR3 length equals 15 residues. The CDR3 nucleotides are TGTGCCATCAGTGAGTCGCAACTAGCCAAAAACATTCAGTACTTC. Its translation is CAISESQLAKNIQYF.

This clonotype has ten or more counts. The V and J genes are TRBV6-5 and TRBJ1-5; D not resolved. The CDR3 runs 13 residues. Germline values: CDR1 MNHEY, CDR2 SVGAGI. Trimming took off 7 bases at V and 3 bases at J, with 10 bases between the two ends. The CDR3 loop is CASKLLVNQPQHF. The CDR3 DNA follows: TGTGCCAGCAAACTGTTGGTCAATCAGCCCCAGCATTTT.

Concerning this clonotype itself: One end of the junction does not line up with germline, which may come from a read error. The rearrangement joins TRBV12-3 or TRBV12-4 to TRBJ1-2; perhaps TRBD1 as D (5 bases). This CDR3 contains 12 residues. The CDR3 DNA is TGTGCCAGCACTTTAGGGACTGGGGGCTACACCTTC. As protein: CASTLGTGGYTF.

The V and J genes are TRBV27 and TRBJ1-2; tentative D call: TRBD1 (5 bases). The CDR3 consists of 13 residues. In germline, CDR1 is MNHEY, CDR2 SMNVEV (reference sequence). The V and J ends lost 3 bases and 8 bases respectively, with 13 bases between them. The CDR3 DNA reads TGTGCCAGCAGTTTTTCAGGGCCTAGAGGCTACACCTTC. This gives the protein CASSFSGPRGYTF.

This clonotype was observed a handful of times. The V and J genes are TRBV6-1 and TRBJ2-6; 7 bases are shared with TRBD2. The CDR3 is 16 residues long. Trimming removed 5 bases from V and 3 bases from J; junction bases left unmatched: 7. In germline, CDR1 is MNHNS, CDR2 SASEGT. The CDR3 loop is CASSPRELGGANVLTF. CDR3 DNA sequence: TGTGCCAGCAGTCCGCGGGAGTTGGGTGGGGCCAACGTCCTGACTTTC.

This clonotype showed up many times. This chain connects TRBV6-1 to TRBJ2-7; D tentatively reads TRBD1 or TRBD2 (5 bases each). The CDR3 is made up of 17 amino acids. With 0 bases removed from V and 2 bases from J, the gap between germline ends came to 17 bases. Germline V lookup: CDR1 MNHNS, CDR2 SASEGT. CDR3: CASSEAPFPGRPYEQYF. The CDR3 region has the DNA TGTGCCAGCAGTGAAGCTCCATTCCCGGGACGGCCCTACGAGCAGTACTTC.

This clonotype was seen repeatedly, ten times or more. The chain couples TRBV20-1 to TRBJ2-5, with D possibly matching TRBD2 (5 bases). CDR3 size: 14 residues. Germline lookup yields CDR1 DFQATT and CDR2 SNEGSKA (reference sequence). V was shortened by 4 bases and J by 0 bases, with 12 bases between the two germline ends. The CDR3 is CSAISGVYQETQYF. The CDR3 DNA reads TGCAGTGCTATATCCGGGGTGTACCAAGAGACCCAGTACTTC.

In this sample, this clonotype turned up many times. The CDR3 DNA reads as TGTGCCAGCAGTTTATTAACACCACCCCCCTACGAGCAGTACTTC. Its protein product is CASSLLTPPPYEQYF. The chain is built from TRBV27 and TRBJ2-7; D unclear. Germline V gene data show CDR1 as MNHEY and CDR2 as SMNVEV (reference sequence). V was trimmed by 1 base and J by 2 bases, leaving 12 bases between them. This CDR3 region has 15 residues.

The rearrangement uses TRBV6-1 and TRBJ1-2; 10 bases map to TRBD1. Germline V CDR1 and CDR2: MNHNS, SASEGT. V trimming: 7 bases; J trimming: 4 bases; junction bases outside the gene matches: 6. The CDR3 is 14 residues long. CDR3 region: CASTRDRGVYGYTF. CDR3 nucleotides: TGTGCCAGCACCCGGGACAGGGGCGTCTATGGCTACACCTTC.

This clonotype was counted many times. The V call is TRBV20-1, the J call TRBJ1-5; 8 bases fit TRBD1. The V and J ends lost 4 bases and 7 bases, in that order; junction bases with no gene match: 15. Germline lookup yields CDR1 DFQATT and CDR2 SNEGSKA (reference sequence). The CDR3 sequence is 16 residues long. CDR3 loop: CSAKTGVVVQSQPQHF. The CDR3 nucleotides read TGCAGTGCTAAGACAGGGGTGGTCGTCCAGAGCCAGCCCCAGCATTTT.

The V call is TRBV3-1, the J call TRBJ1-1; D might be TRBD1 (5 bases). This CDR3 spans 14 amino acids. The V end was cut by 4 bases, the J end by 2 bases, with 11 bases between. Germline V CDR1 and CDR2: LGHDT, YNNKEL (reference sequence). This CDR3 is CASSRDGANTEAFF. The CDR3 DNA is TGTGCCAGCAGCCGGGACGGAGCCAACACTGAAGCTTTCTTT.

This clonotype was seen ten or more times. The chain uses TRBV12-3 or TRBV12-4 and TRBJ1-2; 8 nucleotides agree with TRBD1. The CDR3 totals 16 residues. Trimming took 5 bases from V and 5 from J; bases not matched to a gene: 13. The DNA of the CDR3 is TGTGCCAGCAGTAGCTTCGAGACAGGGGTTCTGTATGGCTACACCTTC. Protein: CASSSFETGVLYGYTF.

This clonotype has a handful of counts. The chain carries TRBV15 and TRBJ1-1; D uncertain. Germline lookup yields CDR1 LNHNV and CDR2 YYDKDF (reference sequence). With 5 bases removed from V and 0 bases from J, the gap between germline ends came to 7 bases. The CDR3 is 13 amino acids. Here the CDR3 reads CATSVRVNTEAFF. In DNA, the CDR3 is TGTGCCACCAGCGTCCGCGTGAACACTGAAGCTTTCTTT.

This clonotype was picked up a small number of times. The CDR3 spells CASRRRDTVGDTQYF. In DNA form, the CDR3 reads TGCGCCAGCCGGCGCCGGGACACGGTGGGCGATACGCAGTATTTT. The J gene is TRBJ2-3, the V gene TRBV5-1; D is perhaps TRBD1 (6 bases). The V end lost 7 bases, the J end lost 6 bases, and 21 bases lay between the germline ends. This CDR3 has 15 amino acids. Per germline, CDR1 SGHRS and CDR2 YFSETQ.

This clonotype was picked up many times. The rearrangement joins TRBV7-2 to TRBJ2-5; tentatively, D is TRBD2 (6 bases). The germline V gene has CDR1 SGHTA and CDR2 FQGNSA. The length of the CDR3 is 16 residues. V was cut by 7 bases and J by 1 base, with 19 bases left in between. CDR3 sequence reads: CASTKRGGKRQETQYF. The CDR3 DNA sequence: TGTGCCAGCACCAAACGGGGCGGGAAGCGCCAAGAGACCCAGTACTTC. Full variable domain (missing parts from reference TRBV7-2 and TRBJ2-5): GAGVSQSPSNKVTEKGKDVELRCDPISGHTALYWYRQSLGQGLEFLIYFQGNSAPDKSGLPSDRFSAERTGGSVSTLTIQRTQQEDSAVYLCASTKRGGKRQETQYFGPGTRLLVL.

V usage is TRBV7-2 and J usage is TRBJ2-2; 9 bases are shared with TRBD2. CDR3 length equals 15 residues. Germline CDR1 reads SGHTA; CDR2 reads FQGNSA. V shed 4 bases and J 4 bases; nucleotides not matched to a gene: 4. The DNA for the CDR3 is TGTGCCAGCAGCTATAGCGGGGGATTCACCGGGGAGCTGTTTTTT. Residues: CASSYSGGFTGELFF.

This chain connects TRBV20-1 to TRBJ1-2; D is possibly TRBD1 (6 bases). The germline CDR1 and CDR2 sequences are DFQATT and SNEGSKA (reference sequence). V lost 5 bases and J lost 7, with 14 bases in between. The CDR3 spans 12 residues. Here the CDR3 DNA reads TGCAGTGCTGCAGGGGCGTTTACTGGCTACACCTTC. It specifies CSAAGAFTGYTF.